The 11 T cell receptor beta chains in this list originate from one sample, sequenced in a study of PD-1 blockade in classical Hodgkin lymphoma. Profiling relied on immunoSEQ multiplex PCR, and the TCRdb table lists in-frame clones only, not all of them. The table includes fewer than 90,000 clones, about 93% detected once. Time point specified: newly diagnosed, previously untreated cHL patient sample. Input material: peripheral blood mononuclear cells (PBMCs). These receptors originate from a human donor with classical Hodgkin lymphoma.

The V call is TRBV7-2, the J call TRBJ1-2; tentative D call: TRBD1 (5 bases). V was shortened by 5 bases and J by 7 bases, with 17 bases between the two germline ends. The CDR3 spans 14 residues. Germline-derived CDR1 and CDR2 are SGHTA and FQGNSA. The CDR3 region has the DNA TGTGCCAGCAGCCTTACCCAGGGTGGTCTTGGCTACACCTTC. Its translation is CASSLTQGGLGYTF.

This clone came up once. This chain connects TRBV10-3 to TRBJ1-5; D unresolved. CDR1 is ENHRY and CDR2 is SYGVKD in the germline V gene. V was pared by 3 bases and J by 4 bases, with 4 bases between. The CDR3 is 12 amino acids. Here the CDR3 reads CAISDANQPQHF. DNA for the CDR3: TGTGCCATCAGTGACGCGAATCAGCCCCAGCATTTT.

The rearrangement joins TRBV19 to TRBJ2-2; D is unclear. V shed 1 base and J shed 5 bases, with 8 bases lying between them. CDR1 and CDR2 (germline): LNHDA, SQIVND (reference sequence). The CDR3 is 14 residues long. CDR3 amino acids: CASSIGPSTGELFF. DNA for the CDR3: TGTGCCAGTAGTATAGGCCCCAGTACCGGGGAGCTGTTTTTT.

V is TRBV28 and J is TRBJ1-2; TRBD1 is a possible D gene (6 bases). This CDR3 comprises 13 residues. V lost 4 bases to trimming and J lost 5 bases, with 11 bases between them. Germline CDR1 reads MDHEN; CDR2 reads SYDVKM. CDR3 DNA: TGTGCCAGCAGTTCGGGGGCCATTTATGGCTACACCTTC. It codes for CASSSGAIYGYTF.

This clone has just one count. The gene calls are TRBV15 and TRBJ2-7; 8 nucleotides match TRBD1. This CDR3 has 14 residues. The V gene end was trimmed by 1 base and the J gene end by 6 bases; junction bases not matched to a gene: 5. The germline CDR1 and CDR2 sequences are LNHNV and YYDKDF (reference sequence). The CDR3 is CATSRGQGTSEQYF. The CDR3 DNA reads as TGTGCCACCAGCAGAGGACAGGGGACGTCCGAGCAGTACTTC.

The gene calls are TRBV20-1 and TRBJ2-3; no definite D call. Germline values: CDR1 DFQATT, CDR2 SNEGSKA (reference sequence). The length of the CDR3 is 10 residues. The V and J ends lost 7 bases and 14 bases respectively, with 16 bases between them. In DNA, the CDR3 is TGCAGTGTCCCGAGTGGGGTTCGGTATTTT. The encoded protein is CSVPSGVRYF.

This rearrangement joins TRBV7-2 to TRBJ2-2; TRBD2 is a possible D gene (6 bases). Looked up from germline, CDR1 is SGHTA and CDR2 is FQGNSA. The CDR3 sequence is 11 residues long. V lost 7 bases, J lost 15 bases, and 15 bases lay in between. CDR3 coding DNA: TGTGCCAGCACTCGCGGGACTGGCATGTTTTTT. This encodes CASTRGTGMFF.

The V call is TRBV29-1, the J call TRBJ1-1, with D possibly TRBD1 on 5 matching bases. The CDR3 contains 13 residues. Germline CDR1 reads SQVTM; CDR2 reads ANQGSEA. Trimming took off 4 bases at V and 2 bases at J, with 11 bases between the two ends. This chain's CDR3 is CSVALGLNTEAFF. CDR3 in DNA: TGCAGCGTTGCGTTGGGGCTAAACACTGAAGCTTTCTTT. The full variable domain, with the rest looked up from reference TRBV29-1 and TRBJ1-1, is SAVISQKPSRDICQRGTSLTIQCQVDSQVTMMFWYRQQPGQSLTLIATANQGSEATYESGFVIDKFPISRPNLTFSTLTVSNMSPEDSSIYLCSVALGLNTEAFFGQGTRLTVV.

With regard to this clone: Other DNA sequences within the sample encode an identical CDR3. The chain employs TRBV14 and TRBJ1-2, with D possibly matching TRBD1 (5 bases). V gave up 6 bases and J gave up 7 bases, with 15 bases separating them. CDR1 is SGHDN and CDR2 is FVKESK in the germline V gene. The CDR3 extends over 13 amino acids. In DNA, the CDR3 is TGTGCCAGCAGGCTCCTCGAGAGGGGTGGCTACACCTTC. Its translation: CASRLLERGGYTF.

This CDR3 reads CASSFGTGDNEQFF. DNA of the CDR3: TGTGCCAGCAGCTTCGGGACAGGTGACAATGAGCAGTTCTTC. J is TRBJ2-1 and V is TRBV7-9; 8 bases agree with TRBD1. Germline V gene sequence: CDR1 SEHNR, CDR2 FQNEAQ (reference sequence). The CDR3 extends over 14 amino acids. The V gene end was trimmed by 3 bases and the J gene end by 5 bases; junction bases not matched to a gene: 3.

The V and J genes are TRBV25-1 and TRBJ1-2; maybe TRBD1 (5 bases). CDR1 is MGHDK, CDR2 SYGVNS, per germline. CDR3 size: 16 residues. Trimming removed 6 bases at V and 4 bases at J, with 21 bases between. The CDR3 sequence: CASRGGVQEGVYGYTF. Here the CDR3 DNA reads TGTGCCAGCAGGGGTGGGGTACAGGAGGGAGTCTATGGCTACACCTTC.